Sequencing of this T cell receptor (beta chain) was carried out in a study of regulatory and conventional T cells in RAG deficiency. Study-wide results and limits: These Omenn syndrome Treg sorts may hold peripherally activated cells instead. Patient subsets had shorter CDR3s; Omenn Treg-Tconv overlap exceeded 85%.

Conventional CD4+ T cells were sorted from blood as CD25-low CD127-high cells. The method was immunoSEQ multiplex PCR; TCRdb's version includes in-frame clones alone and lacks a portion of them. Found here are tens of thousands of clones, 90% to 96% of them singletons; the top ten hold about 0.4%. To note about this clone: Its antigen remains unknown.

The CDR3 contains 15 residues. CDR1 is SGHVS and CDR2 is FQNEAQ in the germline V gene. With V trimmed by 1 base and J by 6 bases, 6 bases remained unmatched. These same records also appear under a second study, on regulatory T cells. That investigation notes: The primer mix had 52 TRBV and 13 TRBJ primers. In patients, unique TRB V-J pairs were restricted and V/J usage skewed, especially in Tregs.

The sample taken for sequencing was CD25- CD4+ T cells sorted from blood. The sequence derives from a human donor in good health. The rearrangement links TRBV7-8 to TRBJ2-5; 9 positions match TRBD1. The CDR3 sequence: CASSLGRQGGQTQYF. The CDR3 DNA is TGTGCCAGCAGCTTAGGGAGACAGGGGGGGCAGACCCAGTACTTC.